Each of the 8 T cell receptor beta chains below was sequenced from the same sample in a study of T and B cells in COVID-19 patients. From blood, about 250-500 ng of genomic DNA served as TRB template. Multiplex PCR with BIOMED2 TRB-A/B primer pools amplified TRB rearrangements. Each CDR3 protein gets one entry after TCRdb re-called the multiplex PCR reads with MiXCR. The sample yields 10,000 or so distinct CDR3 sequences, about 30% seen once. Sequenced sample: blood. Receptors were obtained from a human donor with active COVID-19.

The V gene is TRBV12-3 or TRBV12-4, the J gene TRBJ1-3; D might be TRBD1 (6 bases). The CDR3 has 16 amino acids. V was shortened by 3 bases and J by 2 bases, with 14 bases between the two germline ends. CDR3 loop: CASSLGLQGTGNTIYF. Written as DNA, the CDR3 is TGTGCCAGCAGTTTGGGGCTACAGGGAACTGGAAACACCATATATTTT.

This clonotype was seen only a few times. This chain links TRBV18 with TRBJ1-1; 8 bases fit TRBD1. Germline CDR1 and CDR2: KGHSH and LQKENI. V shed 6 bases, J shed 0 bases, and the junction held 9 bases outside the gene matches. CDR3 length: 16 amino acids. The DNA of the CDR3 is TGTGCCAGCTCGCCTAGACAGGGGACCTTGAACACTGAAGCTTTCTTT. Protein sequence: CASSPRQGTLNTEAFF.

With respect to this clonotype: An end of the junction differs from the germline gene, which may be a read error. The chain is built from TRBV5-5 and TRBJ2-5; D may correspond to TRBD1 or TRBD2 (5 bases each). Germline V gene lookup returns CDR1 SGHKS and CDR2 YYEKEE (reference sequence). CDR3 length: 13 amino acids. The CDR3 region has the DNA TGCGCCAGCGCTTCCTCTGGGGGAGAGACCCAGTACTTC. Translated, it gives CASASSGGETQYF.

A few counts support this clonotype. The V call is TRBV20-1, the J call TRBJ2-2, with 10 bases identical to TRBD1. With 3 bases clipped from V and 5 bases from J, the junction kept 3 bases outside the gene matches. Per germline, CDR1 DFQATT and CDR2 SNEGSKA (reference sequence). The CDR3 extends over 14 amino acids. The CDR3 protein is CSARGGQGTGELFF. The CDR3 bases are TGCAGTGCTAGGGGGGGACAGGGGACCGGGGAGCTGTTTTTT.

This chain connects TRBV4-2 to TRBJ2-7, with D perhaps matching TRBD2 (5 bases). Germline values: CDR1 LGHNA, CDR2 YNFKEQ. The CDR3 consists of 12 residues. Trimming shortened V by 4 bases and J by 2 bases, and 6 bases separated the two germline ends. The CDR3 region is CASSPGAYEQYF. For the CDR3, the DNA is TGTGCCAGCAGCCCCGGGGCCTACGAGCAGTACTTC.

In this sample, this clonotype turned up a few times. The chain couples TRBV5-1 to TRBJ2-3; TRBD2 aligns across 12 bases. CDR3 size: 15 residues. The germline CDR1 and CDR2 sequences are SGHRS and YFSETQ. V shed 1 base, J shed 7 bases, and the junction held 4 bases outside the gene matches. The CDR3 reads CASSLTSGGSNTQYF. The CDR3, as DNA: TGCGCCAGCAGCTTGACTAGCGGGGGGTCGAATACGCAGTATTTT.

The gene calls are TRBV5-1 and TRBJ2-2; TRBD1 is a possible D gene (5 bases). The CDR3 is 14 amino acids. The germline CDR1 and CDR2 sequences are SGHRS and YFSETQ. Trimming took 0 bases from V and 7 from J, leaving 10 bases between them. CDR3 protein: CASSLGQGIGELFF. Here the CDR3 DNA reads TGCGCCAGCAGCTTGGGGCAGGGTATCGGGGAGCTGTTTTTT.

This clonotype has a handful of counts. The chain has TRBV6-1 and TRBJ1-1, with a tentative D call TRBD1 (5 bases). The CDR3 has 12 amino acids. The germline gives CDR1 MNHNS, CDR2 SASEGT. Trimming shortened V by 2 bases and J by 8 bases, and 9 bases separated the two germline ends. This CDR3 reads CASSERGEEAFF. CDR3 sequence (DNA): TGTGCCAGCAGTGAAAGGGGAGAGGAAGCTTTCTTT.